These T cell receptor beta chains were read from a single sample in a study of memory CD4+ T cells and cytomegalovirus serostatus. Produced via immunoSEQ multiplex PCR; TCRdb's table is partial and in-frame only. In the table there are about 41,000 clones, around 75% of which are singletons. The sequenced sample was memory CD4+ T cells from blood. These TCRs come from an adult in good health and CMV-seronegative. CDR3s include the opening cysteine and the closing phenylalanine or tryptophan. Each record gives: D gene, V gene, CDR3 length, clone size, J gene, CDR3 protein, CDR3 DNA. D genes are given only for firm matches. Clone size is given for some rows only: seen once, a few or many times, or a class if the clone is expanded.

.,TRBV10-3,16,few,TRBJ1-3,CAISVIGSGSGNTIYF,TGTGCCATCAGTGTAATAGGTTCTGGCTCTGGAAACACCATATATTTT
.,TRBV30,14,.,TRBJ1-3,CAWSGAGPGNTIYF,TGTGCCTGGAGTGGGGCAGGGCCTGGAAACACCATATATTTT
.,TRBV11-2,13,.,TRBJ1-1,CASSVTENTEAFF,TGTGCCAGCAGCGTGACAGAGAACACTGAAGCTTTCTTT
.,TRBV5-1,18,.,TRBJ2-6,CASSLAGVTGSGANVLTF,TGCGCCAGCAGCTTGGCGGGGGTTACCGGTTCTGGGGCCAACGTCCTGACTTTC
TRBD2,TRBV5-1,15,.,TRBJ2-5,CASSRLAGSQETQYF,TGCGCCAGCAGCCGACTAGCGGGGAGTCAAGAGACCCAGTACTTC
.,TRBV4-3,13,.,TRBJ2-1,CASSQDFYNEQFF,TGCGCCAGCAGCCAAGACTTCTACAATGAGCAGTTCTTC
.,TRBV18,13,.,TRBJ2-3,CASSRGNTDTQYF,TGTGCCAGCTCGAGGGGCAACACAGATACGCAGTATTTT
.,TRBV9,15,.,TRBJ1-6,CASSVGGHINSPLHF,TGTGCCAGCAGCGTAGGAGGACATATTAATTCACCCCTCCACTTT
.,TRBV10-3,13,once,TRBJ1-4,CAIRRSTNEKLFF,TGTGCCATCAGGAGGTCGACTAATGAAAAACTGTTTTTT
TRBD1,TRBV19,15,.,TRBJ1-2,CASSAYRGGNLRYTF,TGTGCCAGTAGTGCGTACAGGGGTGGGAATTTGCGCTACACCTTC
TRBD1,TRBV7-8,16,.,TRBJ1-5,CASSLDSKGANQPQHF,TGTGCCAGCAGCTTGGACTCCAAGGGGGCCAATCAGCCCCAGCATTTT
TRBD1,TRBV5-1,14,.,TRBJ1-6,CASSLEGQGSPLHF,TGCGCCAGCAGCTTGGAGGGACAGGGTTCACCCCTCCACTTT
TRBD1,TRBV2,15,few,TRBJ1-2,CASSEQGAVKYGYTF,TGTGCCAGCAGTGAACAGGGGGCGGTTAAGTATGGCTACACCTTC
TRBD2,TRBV7-2,16,.,TRBJ2-1,CASSPAAAGGRAEQFF,TGTGCCAGCAGCCCCGCCGCAGCGGGGGGGCGGGCTGAGCAGTTCTTC
.,TRBV6-1,14,.,TRBJ2-3,CASSGQSSTYTQYF,TGTGCCAGCAGTGGCCAGTCCTCCACCTATACGCAGTATTTT
.,TRBV28,14,few,TRBJ1-5,CASSPLRGNQPQHF,TGTGCCAGCAGCCCCCTCCGGGGAAACCAGCCCCAGCATTTT
.,TRBV7-3,13,few,TRBJ1-1,CASSFGMNTEAFF,TGTGCCAGCAGCTTCGGGATGAACACTGAAGCTTTCTTT
TRBD1,TRBV5-1,15,.,TRBJ2-2,CASSLDRGNTGELFF,TGCGCCAGCAGCTTGGACAGGGGGAACACCGGGGAGCTGTTTTTT
TRBD2,TRBV7-8,18,.,TRBJ2-1,CASSPYRLAGGYYNEQFF,TGTGCCAGCAGCCCCTACCGACTAGCGGGGGGGTATTACAATGAGCAGTTCTTC
.,TRBV11-1,13,.,TRBJ2-5,CASSFGAKETQYF,TGTGCCAGCAGCTTTGGAGCGAAGGAGACCCAGTACTTC
.,TRBV4-2,15,.,TRBJ2-1,CASSQDTNRVNEQFF,TGTGCCAGCAGCCAAGATACCAACAGGGTCAATGAGCAGTTCTTC
.,TRBV4-2,15,.,TRBJ1-5,CASSQDLGNNQPQHF,TGTGCCAGCAGCCAAGATTTAGGCAACAATCAGCCCCAGCATTTT
TRBD1,TRBV6-1,15,.,TRBJ1-5,CASSGTGGINQPQHF,TGTGCCAGCAGCGGGACAGGGGGCATCAATCAGCCCCAGCATTTT
TRBD1,TRBV5-5,18,.,TRBJ2-7,CASSLGEGEGTGTYEQYF,TGTGCCAGCAGCTTGGGAGAGGGAGAAGGGACAGGGACCTACGAGCAGTACTTC
.,TRBV6-5,14,once,TRBJ1-1,CASSNTGKGTEAFF,TGTGCCAGCAGTAACACGGGGAAAGGGACTGAAGCTTTCTTT
.,TRBV6-5,14,.,TRBJ1-1,CASSISSRFTEAFF,TGTGCCAGCAGTATCTCGTCGCGGTTCACTGAAGCTTTCTTT
.,TRBV7-3,16,.,TRBJ2-1,CASSPRRVVESNEQFF,TGTGCCAGCAGCCCCCGGCGTGTGGTGGAGAGCAATGAGCAGTTCTTC
TRBD1,TRBV7-9,15,.,TRBJ2-4,CASSPIFRQGDIQYF,TGTGCCAGCAGCCCGATCTTCCGACAGGGGGACATTCAGTACTTC
.,TRBV9,15,.,TRBJ1-6,CASSVAGRGGSPLHF,TGTGCCAGCAGCGTAGCTGGCAGGGGAGGATCACCCCTCCACTTT
TRBD1,TRBV2,15,.,TRBJ1-2,CASSDRGARGRGYTF,TGTGCCAGCAGTGACAGGGGCGCCAGGGGGCGTGGCTACACCTTC
.,TRBV7-3,15,few,TRBJ2-7,CASSRYVGQRYEQYF,TGTGCCAGCAGCCGATACGTGGGGCAGAGATACGAGCAGTACTTC
TRBD1,TRBV16,18,.,TRBJ1-2,CASSLTGGACPGMYGYTF,TGTGCCAGCAGCCTTACAGGGGGCGCCTGCCCAGGTATGTATGGCTACACCTTC
.,TRBV5-1,13,.,TRBJ2-3,CASSSTGWDTQYF,TGCGCCAGCAGCTCAACAGGGTGGGATACGCAGTATTTT
TRBD1,TRBV6-1,16,.,TRBJ2-7,CASSGDGTGRTYEQYF,TGTGCCAGCAGTGGGGATGGGACAGGGAGGACCTACGAGCAGTACTTC
.,TRBV7-3,14,.,TRBJ2-7,CASSPTGSSYEQYF,TGTGCCAGCAGCCCAACAGGGAGCTCCTACGAGCAGTACTTC
TRBD2,TRBV7-3,18,.,TRBJ2-1,CASSLAPSGGALVHEQFF,TGTGCCAGCAGCTTAGCTCCTAGCGGGGGGGCTCTAGTTCATGAGCAGTTCTTC